This T cell receptor beta chain was identified in a study of T-cell reconstitution after alpha-beta-depleted transplantation in children. General study points: A year had passed since transplant, and T-cell counts and diversity by then came mostly from newly produced T cells. In patients about two months after transplant, alpha-beta T cells reportedly arose from several hundred expanded graft clones. Some patients' high day-60 TCRbeta diversity was traced to surviving recipient T cells and thymic progenitors.

It was with unique molecular identifiers that the TCRbeta library was prepared. In TCRdb, the PCR reads were re-called with MiXCR into one record per CDR3 protein. This table holds about 16,000 distinct CDR3 sequences, less than 9.5% found once. This clonotype has at least ten counts. The antigen remains undetermined. Per the germline V gene, CDR1 is DFQATT and CDR2 is SNEGSKA (reference sequence). Between the trimmed V and J ends, which lost 3 bases and 9 bases, there was a span of 24 bases. CDR3 length equals 16 residues. The origin of this receptor is a boy in the first two years of life who had a stem cell transplant for Wiskott-Aldrich syndrome, so the T cells may come from the graft donor. The chain is built from TRBV20-1 and TRBJ2-1; D gene uncertain. Here the sequenced sample was PBMCs, mostly from graft donor cells, taken 60 days after TCRalphabeta/CD19-depleted stem cell transplant. CDR3 loop: CSASLFASRGYAEQFF. CDR3 bases: TGCAGTGCTAGTCTATTCGCTAGTCGCGGATACGCTGAGCAGTTCTTC.